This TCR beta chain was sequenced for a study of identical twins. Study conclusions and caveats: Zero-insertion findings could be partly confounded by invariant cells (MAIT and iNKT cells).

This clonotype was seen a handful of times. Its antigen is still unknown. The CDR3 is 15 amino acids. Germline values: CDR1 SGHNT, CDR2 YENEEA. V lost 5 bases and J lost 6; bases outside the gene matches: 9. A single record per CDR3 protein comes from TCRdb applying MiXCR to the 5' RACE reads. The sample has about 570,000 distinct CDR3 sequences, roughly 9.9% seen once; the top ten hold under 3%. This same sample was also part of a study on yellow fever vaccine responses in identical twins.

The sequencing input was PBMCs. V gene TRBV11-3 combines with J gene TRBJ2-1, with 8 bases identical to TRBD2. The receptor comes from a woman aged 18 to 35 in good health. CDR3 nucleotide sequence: TGTGCCAGCAGCCCGGGAGCGGGAGATGTCAATGAGCAGTTCTTC. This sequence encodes CASSPGAGDVNEQFF.